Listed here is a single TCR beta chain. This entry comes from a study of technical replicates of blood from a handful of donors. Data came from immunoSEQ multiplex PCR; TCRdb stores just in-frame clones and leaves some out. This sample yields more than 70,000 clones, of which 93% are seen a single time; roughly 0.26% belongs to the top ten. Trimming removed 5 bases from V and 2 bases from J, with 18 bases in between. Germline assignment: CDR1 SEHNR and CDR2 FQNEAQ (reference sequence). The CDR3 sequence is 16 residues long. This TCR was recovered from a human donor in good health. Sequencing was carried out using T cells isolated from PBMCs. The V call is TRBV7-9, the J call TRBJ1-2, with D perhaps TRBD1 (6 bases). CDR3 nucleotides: TGTGCCAGCAGCCAACCCAGGGGAGCGGACAACTATGGCTACACCTTC. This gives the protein CASSQPRGADNYGYTF.